These T cell receptor beta chains were read from a single sample in a study of shared clonotypes between healthy human individuals. Profiling relied on immunoSEQ multiplex PCR, and the TCRdb table lists in-frame clones only, not all of them. The data show around 2,000,000 clones, about 95% seen once. The sequenced sample consisted of naive CD8+ T cells sorted from blood. The receptors were sampled from a man aged 18 to 30 in good health. The CDR3 runs from the conserved cysteine through the conserved F or W. Fields, in order: clone size, D gene, J gene, V gene, CDR3 DNA, CDR3 protein. The D gene is left open where the match is weak. Expanded clones get a size class; other rows say once, few or many, or leave the size out.

clone_size: .
d_call: .
j_call: TRBJ1-2
v_call: TRBV27
cdr3_nt: TGTGCCAGCAAAAACGAGTTGGGAGGCTATGGCTACACCTTC
cdr3_aa: CASKNELGGYGYTF

clone_size: .
d_call: TRBD1
j_call: TRBJ1-1
v_call: TRBV10-2
cdr3_nt: TGCGCAGCTTCAGAGCCAGGGGGGGAAGCTTTCTTT
cdr3_aa: CAASEPGGEAFF

clone_size: .
d_call: TRBD1
j_call: TRBJ1-1
v_call: TRBV4-3
cdr3_nt: TGCGCCAGCAGCCAGCACCCAGGGGGAGGTATGAACACTGAAGCTTTCTTT
cdr3_aa: CASSQHPGGGMNTEAFF

clone_size: .
d_call: .
j_call: TRBJ2-1
v_call: TRBV5-1
cdr3_nt: TGCGCCAGCAGCTTGGAGTCGGCGAATGAGCAGTTCTTC
cdr3_aa: CASSLESANEQFF

clone_size: .
d_call: .
j_call: TRBJ2-5
v_call: TRBV28
cdr3_nt: TGTGCCAGCACCTTACTCAGGGGTCCGGCCTCCCAGTACTTC
cdr3_aa: CASTLLRGPASQYF

clone_size: .
d_call: TRBD1
j_call: TRBJ2-7
v_call: TRBV6-1
cdr3_nt: TGTGCCAGCAGTCCCGGGACAGGTTTTTTATACGAGCAGTACTTC
cdr3_aa: CASSPGTGFLYEQYF

clone_size: .
d_call: TRBD2
j_call: TRBJ2-3
v_call: TRBV7-3
cdr3_nt: TGTGCCAGCAGCTTAAAGGCGGGGGACGCAGATACGCAGTATTTT
cdr3_aa: CASSLKAGDADTQYF

clone_size: .
d_call: .
j_call: TRBJ1-2
v_call: TRBV9
cdr3_nt: TGTGCCAGCTCTGCGGCCCAGAGCTATGGCTACACCTTC
cdr3_aa: CASSAAQSYGYTF

clone_size: .
d_call: .
j_call: TRBJ1-2
v_call: TRBV7-9
cdr3_nt: TGTGCCAGCACCTTCCGGGACTACTATGGCTACACCTTC
cdr3_aa: CASTFRDYYGYTF

clone_size: .
d_call: TRBD1
j_call: TRBJ1-2
v_call: TRBV10-3
cdr3_nt: TGTGCCATCAGTGGGGGACAGGAGCCTTTCTATGGCTACACCTTC
cdr3_aa: CAISGGQEPFYGYTF

clone_size: .
d_call: TRBD2
j_call: TRBJ2-7
v_call: TRBV6-1
cdr3_nt: TGTGCCAGCAGAATTAGCGGGGTGTCCTACGAGCAGTACTTC
cdr3_aa: CASRISGVSYEQYF

clone_size: .
d_call: .
j_call: TRBJ2-1
v_call: TRBV6-5
cdr3_nt: TGTGCCAGCAGCTTCGACCCTTACAATGAGCAGTTCTTC
cdr3_aa: CASSFDPYNEQFF

clone_size: .
d_call: .
j_call: TRBJ1-3
v_call: TRBV27
cdr3_nt: TGTGCCAGCAGTCCAGAAGGGGCGGTTGGAAACACCATATATTTT
cdr3_aa: CASSPEGAVGNTIYF

clone_size: .
d_call: .
j_call: TRBJ2-7
v_call: TRBV4-2
cdr3_nt: TGTGCCAGCAGCCAAGAGGGCAGCCCCTCCTACGAGCAGTACTTC
cdr3_aa: CASSQEGSPSYEQYF

clone_size: .
d_call: TRBD2
j_call: TRBJ2-1
v_call: TRBV13
cdr3_nt: TGTGCCAGCAGCGCCGGACTAGCGCGAGAGGGAAACAATGAGCAGTTCTTC
cdr3_aa: CASSAGLAREGNNEQFF

clone_size: .
d_call: TRBD1
j_call: TRBJ1-1
v_call: TRBV10-3
cdr3_nt: TGTGCCATCATAAGGGACAGGGGGCGGTCCCCCACTGAAGCTTTCTTT
cdr3_aa: CAIIRDRGRSPTEAFF

clone_size: .
d_call: TRBD1
j_call: TRBJ2-1
v_call: TRBV19
cdr3_nt: TGTGCCAGTAGTTCCGGGACAGGGGTCGCTCCTTCGAATGAGCAGTTCTTC
cdr3_aa: CASSSGTGVAPSNEQFF

clone_size: .
d_call: .
j_call: TRBJ1-1
v_call: TRBV9
cdr3_nt: TGTGCCAGCAGCAATACAGGGAACACTGAAGCTTTCTTT
cdr3_aa: CASSNTGNTEAFF

clone_size: .
d_call: TRBD2
j_call: TRBJ2-1
v_call: TRBV30
cdr3_nt: TGTGCCTGGGGTTTCCTAGCGGGAGGGAAATACAATGAGCAGTTCTTC
cdr3_aa: CAWGFLAGGKYNEQFF

clone_size: .
d_call: .
j_call: TRBJ1-1
v_call: TRBV6-6
cdr3_nt: TGTGCCAGCTGGGGGGAGATGAACACTGAAGCTTTCTTT
cdr3_aa: CASWGEMNTEAFF

clone_size: .
d_call: .
j_call: TRBJ2-1
v_call: TRBV7-9
cdr3_nt: TGTGCCAGCAGCTTAGAAGACCCCGGGCGGAATGAGCAGTTCTTC
cdr3_aa: CASSLEDPGRNEQFF

clone_size: many
d_call: .
j_call: TRBJ1-2
v_call: TRBV30
cdr3_nt: TGTGCCTGGAGTGCCGGGCAGCATGGGGTATATGGCTACACCTTC
cdr3_aa: CAWSAGQHGVYGYTF

clone_size: .
d_call: .
j_call: TRBJ2-3
v_call: TRBV6-6
cdr3_nt: TGTGCCAGCAGTTACGCGACTAGTTACACAGATACGCAGTATTTT
cdr3_aa: CASSYATSYTDTQYF

clone_size: .
d_call: .
j_call: TRBJ2-7
v_call: TRBV7-8
cdr3_nt: TGTGCCAGCAGCCCGTTAGCGGTCTCCTACGAGCAGTACTTC
cdr3_aa: CASSPLAVSYEQYF

clone_size: .
d_call: .
j_call: TRBJ2-7
v_call: TRBV5-1
cdr3_nt: TGCGCCAGCAGCAGGGGTAACGAGCAGTACTTC
cdr3_aa: CASSRGNEQYF

clone_size: .
d_call: TRBD2
j_call: TRBJ2-5
v_call: TRBV27
cdr3_nt: TGTGCCAGCAGCGATCCGACTAGCGGGGAAGAGACCCAGTACTTC
cdr3_aa: CASSDPTSGEETQYF

clone_size: .
d_call: .
j_call: TRBJ1-2
v_call: TRBV30
cdr3_nt: TGTGCCTGGAGTGACTTAGGGTATGGCTATGGCTACACCTTC
cdr3_aa: CAWSDLGYGYGYTF

clone_size: .
d_call: .
j_call: TRBJ1-1
v_call: TRBV5-1
cdr3_nt: TGCGCCAGCAGCTTGGCATCCGGAGCTGAAGCTTTCTTT
cdr3_aa: CASSLASGAEAFF

clone_size: .
d_call: .
j_call: TRBJ1-1
v_call: TRBV27
cdr3_nt: TGTGCCAGCAGTTTATTGGGACACTTGAACACTGAAGCTTTCTTT
cdr3_aa: CASSLLGHLNTEAFF

clone_size: .
d_call: TRBD2
j_call: TRBJ2-7
v_call: TRBV7-2
cdr3_nt: TGTGCCAGCAGCCCACACCATATCCTGACTAGCGGCCTCTACGAGCAGTACTTC
cdr3_aa: CASSPHHILTSGLYEQYF

clone_size: .
d_call: .
j_call: TRBJ2-2
v_call: TRBV28
cdr3_nt: TGTGCCAGCAGTTTTAACCACCGAGCGGCGACGAACACCGGGGAGCTGTTTTTT
cdr3_aa: CASSFNHRAATNTGELFF

clone_size: .
d_call: TRBD1
j_call: TRBJ1-1
v_call: TRBV7-8
cdr3_nt: TGTGCCAGCAGCTGGACAGGGTCGGACACTGAAGCTTTCTTT
cdr3_aa: CASSWTGSDTEAFF

clone_size: .
d_call: .
j_call: TRBJ1-1
v_call: TRBV29-1
cdr3_nt: TGCAGCGTTGTAGGCTGGGAGGGCATGAACACTGAAGCTTTCTTT
cdr3_aa: CSVVGWEGMNTEAFF

clone_size: .
d_call: .
j_call: TRBJ2-2
v_call: TRBV29-1
cdr3_nt: TGCAGCGTTGATAGGTTTTTAGGGACCGGGGAGCTGTTTTTT
cdr3_aa: CSVDRFLGTGELFF

clone_size: .
d_call: .
j_call: TRBJ2-7
v_call: TRBV10-1
cdr3_nt: TGCGCCAGCACCCTGGAGAGTGGAGCTTCCTACGAGCAGTACTTC
cdr3_aa: CASTLESGASYEQYF

clone_size: .
d_call: TRBD1
j_call: TRBJ2-3
v_call: TRBV7-7
cdr3_nt: TGTGCTAGCAGCTTTGGCGATACAGGGGTAACAGATACGCAGTATTTT
cdr3_aa: CASSFGDTGVTDTQYF

clone_size: .
d_call: .
j_call: TRBJ1-6
v_call: TRBV28
cdr3_nt: TGTGCCAGCAGTTTTCGCGCGGCACGCTATAATTCACCCCTCCACTTT
cdr3_aa: CASSFRAARYNSPLHF

clone_size: .
d_call: TRBD1
j_call: TRBJ2-2
v_call: TRBV29-1
cdr3_nt: TGCAGCGTCGCCTCACCGGGACAGGCAGCCGGGGAGCTGTTTTTT
cdr3_aa: CSVASPGQAAGELFF

clone_size: .
d_call: .
j_call: TRBJ2-3
v_call: TRBV30
cdr3_nt: TGTGCCTGGAGTGTGATGGACTTAACAGATACGCAGTATTTT
cdr3_aa: CAWSVMDLTDTQYF

clone_size: once
d_call: TRBD2
j_call: TRBJ2-3
v_call: TRBV2
cdr3_nt: TGTGCCAGCAGTGATCCCCCTAGCGGGGGGCTCGGGAGCACAGATACGCAGTATTTT
cdr3_aa: CASSDPPSGGLGSTDTQYF

clone_size: .
d_call: .
j_call: TRBJ2-2
v_call: TRBV27
cdr3_nt: TGTGCCAGCAGCTTGGGGGGGCAGACCGGGGAGCTGTTTTTT
cdr3_aa: CASSLGGQTGELFF

clone_size: once
d_call: .
j_call: TRBJ1-3
v_call: TRBV4-1
cdr3_nt: TGCGCCAGCAGCCAAGATCAAAGCTCTGGAAACACCATATATTTT
cdr3_aa: CASSQDQSSGNTIYF

clone_size: .
d_call: .
j_call: TRBJ2-7
v_call: TRBV5-4
cdr3_nt: TGTGCCAGCAGCTTGGGGGTGGGTGCCTACGAGCAGTACTTC
cdr3_aa: CASSLGVGAYEQYF

clone_size: .
d_call: .
j_call: TRBJ2-7
v_call: TRBV27
cdr3_nt: TGTGCCAGCTCTTCTTCCGGGTCCCCATTCTACGAGCAGTACTTC
cdr3_aa: CASSSSGSPFYEQYF

clone_size: .
d_call: .
j_call: TRBJ1-2
v_call: TRBV7-9
cdr3_nt: TGTGCCACCCGGCCGTTAGCTAACTATGGCTACACCTTC
cdr3_aa: CATRPLANYGYTF

clone_size: .
d_call: TRBD1
j_call: TRBJ1-2
v_call: TRBV10-1
cdr3_nt: TGCGCCAGCAGTCCGGGACAGGGTATTGGCTACACCTTC
cdr3_aa: CASSPGQGIGYTF